The source of this T cell receptor (beta chain) is a study of T cell repertoires in cytomegalovirus infection. Whole-study findings and limits: HLA-C-restricted CMV clonotypes gave the most frequent clonotype in two of eight donors.

Via MiXCR, TCRdb re-called the reads, giving one row per CDR3 protein. The table records 560,000 or so distinct CDR3 sequences, approximately 15% of them present only once. This clonotype has a handful of counts. Its antigen is undetermined. In germline, CDR1 is SGHNT, CDR2 YYREEE (reference sequence). V shed 2 bases, J shed 1 base, and the junction held 1 base outside the gene matches. CDR3 length: 14 amino acids. This TCR was sampled from a human donor in good health (CMV status not recorded). Some clones in this sample may be carry-over from other donors' samples. The specimen sequenced was CD8+ T cells from PBMCs. The gene calls are TRBV5-4 and TRBJ2-5; 8 bases align to TRBD2. This CDR3 is CASSFRGGQETQYF. In DNA, the CDR3 is TGTGCCAGCAGCTTCCGGGGGGGCCAAGAGACCCAGTACTTC.